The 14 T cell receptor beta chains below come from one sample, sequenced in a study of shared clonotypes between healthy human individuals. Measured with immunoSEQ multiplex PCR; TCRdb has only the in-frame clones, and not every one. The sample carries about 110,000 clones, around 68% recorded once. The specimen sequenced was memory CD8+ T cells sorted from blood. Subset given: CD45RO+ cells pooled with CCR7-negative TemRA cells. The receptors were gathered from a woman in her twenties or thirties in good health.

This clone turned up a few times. CDR3 DNA sequence: TGTGCCACCAGCAGAGGGCTGGGACAGAGCAACGAGCAGTACTTC. It is translated as CATSRGLGQSNEQYF. This rearrangement joins TRBV15 to TRBJ2-7; 7 nucleotides align to TRBD1. Per germline, CDR1 LNHNV and CDR2 YYDKDF (reference sequence). The V and J ends lost 1 base and 5 bases, in that order; junction bases with no gene match: 8. CDR3 length: 15 amino acids.

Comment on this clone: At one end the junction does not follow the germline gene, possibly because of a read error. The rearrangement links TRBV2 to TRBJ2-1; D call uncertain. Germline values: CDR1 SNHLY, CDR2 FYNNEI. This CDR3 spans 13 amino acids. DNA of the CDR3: TGTGCCAGGGAAAGGGTCTCCTACAATGAGCGGTTCTTC. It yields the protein CARERVSYNERFF.

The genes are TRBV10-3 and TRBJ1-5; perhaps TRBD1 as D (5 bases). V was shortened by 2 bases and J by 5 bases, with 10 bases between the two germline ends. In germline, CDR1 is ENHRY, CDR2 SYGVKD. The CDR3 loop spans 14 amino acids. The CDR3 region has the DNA TGTGCCATCAGTGAGATGGGGCTCTATCAGCCCCAGCATTTT. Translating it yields CAISEMGLYQPQHF.

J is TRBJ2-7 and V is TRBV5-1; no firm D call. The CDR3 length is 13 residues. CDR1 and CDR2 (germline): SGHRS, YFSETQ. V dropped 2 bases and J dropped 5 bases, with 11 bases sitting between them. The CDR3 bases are TGCGCCAGCAGCTTAGTCCCTGGGGACGAGCAGTACTTC. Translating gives CASSLVPGDEQYF.

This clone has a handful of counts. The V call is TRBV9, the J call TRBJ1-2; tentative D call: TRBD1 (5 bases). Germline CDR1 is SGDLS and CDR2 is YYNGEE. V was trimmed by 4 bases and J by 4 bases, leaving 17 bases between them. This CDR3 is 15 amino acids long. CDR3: CASSPHEGKGYGYTF. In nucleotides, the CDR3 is TGTGCCAGCAGCCCTCATGAGGGGAAGGGCTATGGCTACACCTTC. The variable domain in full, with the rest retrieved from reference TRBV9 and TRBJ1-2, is DSGVTQTPKHLITATGQRVTLRCSPRSGDLSVYWYQQSLDQGLQFLIQYYNGEERAKGNILERFSAQQFPDLHSELNLSSLELGDSALYFCASSPHEGKGYGYTFGSGTRLTVV.

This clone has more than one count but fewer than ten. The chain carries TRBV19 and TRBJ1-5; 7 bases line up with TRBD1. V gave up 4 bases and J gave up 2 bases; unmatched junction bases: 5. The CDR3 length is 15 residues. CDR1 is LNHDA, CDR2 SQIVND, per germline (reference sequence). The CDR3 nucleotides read TGTGCCAGTAGTAGACAGGGTGAGGGCAATCAGCCCCAGCATTTT. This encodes CASSRQGEGNQPQHF.

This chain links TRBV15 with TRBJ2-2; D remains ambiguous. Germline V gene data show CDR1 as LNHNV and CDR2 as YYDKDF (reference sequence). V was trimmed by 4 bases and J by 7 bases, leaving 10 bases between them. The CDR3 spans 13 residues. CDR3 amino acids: CATSTNRDGELFF. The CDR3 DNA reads TGTGCCACCAGCACCAATAGGGACGGGGAGCTGTTTTTT. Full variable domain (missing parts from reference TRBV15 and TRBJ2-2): DAMVIQNPRYQVTQFGKPVTLSCSQTLNHNVMYWYQQKSSQAPKLLFHYYDKDFNNEADTPDNFQSRRPNTSFCFLDIRSPGLGDTAMYLCATSTNRDGELFFGEGSRLTVL.

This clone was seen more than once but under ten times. The CDR3 here is CASSAETSGSYEQYF. CDR3 sequence (DNA): TGTGCCAGCAGTGCCGAGACTAGCGGGAGCTACGAGCAGTACTTC. This chain links TRBV6-1 with TRBJ2-7; 12 positions agree with TRBD2. The CDR3 covers 15 residues. The ends lost 4 bases at V and 3 bases at J; junction bases unmatched: 4. Germline CDR1 is MNHNS and CDR2 is SASEGT.

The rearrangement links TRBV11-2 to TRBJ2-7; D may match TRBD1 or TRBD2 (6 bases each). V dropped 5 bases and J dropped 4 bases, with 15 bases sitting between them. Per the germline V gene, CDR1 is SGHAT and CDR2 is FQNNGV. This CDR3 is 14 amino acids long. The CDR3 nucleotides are TGTGCCAGCAGCACAGAGGGGGGAGATTACGAGCAGTACTTC. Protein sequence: CASSTEGGDYEQYF.

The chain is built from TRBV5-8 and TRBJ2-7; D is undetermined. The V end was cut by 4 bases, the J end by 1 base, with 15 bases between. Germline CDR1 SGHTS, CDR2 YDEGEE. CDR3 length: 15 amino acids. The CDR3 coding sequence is TGTGCCAGCAGCATTCCTGGGTCGCAATCCTACGAGCAGTACTTC. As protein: CASSIPGSQSYEQYF.

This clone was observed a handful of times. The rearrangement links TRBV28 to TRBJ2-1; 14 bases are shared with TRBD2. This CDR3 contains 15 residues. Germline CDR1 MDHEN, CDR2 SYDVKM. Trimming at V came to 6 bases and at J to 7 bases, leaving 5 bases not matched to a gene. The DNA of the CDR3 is TGTGCCAGCAGCCGTGGGACTAGCGGGAGTAATGAGCAGTTCTTC. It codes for CASSRGTSGSNEQFF.

The DNA of the CDR3 is TGCGCCAGCAGCTCGGACAGGATCACCGGGGAGCTGTTTTTT. It translates to CASSSDRITGELFF. This chain connects TRBV5-1 to TRBJ2-2; 7 nucleotides agree with TRBD1. The ends lost 3 bases at V and 4 bases at J; junction bases unmatched: 3. CDR3 length: 14 amino acids. CDR1 and CDR2 (germline): SGHRS, YFSETQ.

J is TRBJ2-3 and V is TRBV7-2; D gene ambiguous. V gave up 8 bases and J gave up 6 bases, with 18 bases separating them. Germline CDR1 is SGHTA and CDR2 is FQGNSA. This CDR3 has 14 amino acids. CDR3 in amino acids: CASSSRQRLDTQYF. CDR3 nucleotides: TGTGCCAGCTCAAGCCGCCAGAGGTTGGATACGCAGTATTTT.

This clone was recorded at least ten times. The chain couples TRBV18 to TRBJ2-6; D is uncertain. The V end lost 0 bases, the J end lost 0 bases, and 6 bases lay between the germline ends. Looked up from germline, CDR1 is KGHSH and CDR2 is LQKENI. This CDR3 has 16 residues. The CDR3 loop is CASSPPVYSGANVLTF. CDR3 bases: TGTGCCAGCTCACCACCGGTATACTCTGGGGCCAACGTCCTGACTTTC.